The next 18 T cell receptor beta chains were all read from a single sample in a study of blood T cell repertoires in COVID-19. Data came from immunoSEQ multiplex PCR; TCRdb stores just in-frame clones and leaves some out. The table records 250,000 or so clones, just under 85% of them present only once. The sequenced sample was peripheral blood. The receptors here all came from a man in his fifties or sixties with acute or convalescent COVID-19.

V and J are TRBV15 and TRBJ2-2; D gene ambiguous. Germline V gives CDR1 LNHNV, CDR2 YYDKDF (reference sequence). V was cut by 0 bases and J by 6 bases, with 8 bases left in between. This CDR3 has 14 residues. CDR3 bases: TGTGCCACCAGCAGAGATCTGGCTGCCGGGGAGCTGTTTTTT. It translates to CATSRDLAAGELFF.

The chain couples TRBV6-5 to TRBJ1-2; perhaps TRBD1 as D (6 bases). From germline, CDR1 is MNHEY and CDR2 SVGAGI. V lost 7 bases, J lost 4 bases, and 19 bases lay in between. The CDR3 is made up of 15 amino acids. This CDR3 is CASNLGAGGPYGYTF. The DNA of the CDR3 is TGTGCCAGCAACCTCGGGGCGGGGGGGCCCTATGGCTACACCTTC.

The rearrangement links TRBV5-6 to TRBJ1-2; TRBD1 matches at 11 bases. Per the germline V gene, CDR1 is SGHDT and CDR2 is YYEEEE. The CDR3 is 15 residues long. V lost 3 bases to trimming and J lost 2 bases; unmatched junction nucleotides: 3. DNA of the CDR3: TGTGCCAGCAGCTGGGGGACAGGGGGGAACTATGGCTACACCTTC. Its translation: CASSWGTGGNYGYTF.

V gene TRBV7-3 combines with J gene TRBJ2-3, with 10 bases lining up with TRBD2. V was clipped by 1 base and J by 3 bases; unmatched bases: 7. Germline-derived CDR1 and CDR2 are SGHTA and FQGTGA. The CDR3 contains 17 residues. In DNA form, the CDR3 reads TGTGCCAGCAGCTTAAGAGGCAGCGGGAGGGTTACAGATACGCAGTATTTT. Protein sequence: CASSLRGSGRVTDTQYF.

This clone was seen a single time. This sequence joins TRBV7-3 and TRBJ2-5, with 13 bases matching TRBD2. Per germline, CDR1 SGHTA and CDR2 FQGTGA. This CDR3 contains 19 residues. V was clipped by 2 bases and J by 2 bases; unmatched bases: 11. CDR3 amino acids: CASSLGTSGRVRVQETQYF. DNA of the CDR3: TGTGCCAGCAGCTTAGGTACTAGCGGGAGGGTCCGTGTTCAAGAGACCCAGTACTTC.

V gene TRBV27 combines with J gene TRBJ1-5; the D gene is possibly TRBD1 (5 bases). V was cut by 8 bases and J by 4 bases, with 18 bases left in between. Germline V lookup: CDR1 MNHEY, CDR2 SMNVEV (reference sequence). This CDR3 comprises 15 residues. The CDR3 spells CASQISGYPNQPQHF. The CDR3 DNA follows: TGTGCCAGCCAAATATCAGGGTATCCAAATCAGCCCCAGCATTTT.

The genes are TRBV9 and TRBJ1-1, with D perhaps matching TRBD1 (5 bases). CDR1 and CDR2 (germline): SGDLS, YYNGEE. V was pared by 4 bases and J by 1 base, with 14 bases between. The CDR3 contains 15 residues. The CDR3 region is CASSPGAAKNTEAFF. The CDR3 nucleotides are TGTGCCAGCAGCCCTGGGGCAGCCAAGAACACTGAAGCTTTCTTT.

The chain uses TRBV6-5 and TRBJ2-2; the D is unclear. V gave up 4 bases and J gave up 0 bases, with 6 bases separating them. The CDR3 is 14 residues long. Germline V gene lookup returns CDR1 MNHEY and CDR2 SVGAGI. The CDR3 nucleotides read TGTGCCAGCAGTTCTTTTGCGAACACCGGGGAGCTGTTTTTT. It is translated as CASSSFANTGELFF.

DNA of the CDR3: TGTGCCAGCAGCGGCATCTTCTCCTACGAGCAGTACTTC. Its protein product is CASSGIFSYEQYF. The V gene is TRBV11-3, the J gene TRBJ2-7; D unresolved. Germline V gene data show CDR1 as SGHNT and CDR2 as YENEEA. V shed 5 bases and J shed 0 bases, with 8 bases lying between them. CDR3 length equals 13 residues.

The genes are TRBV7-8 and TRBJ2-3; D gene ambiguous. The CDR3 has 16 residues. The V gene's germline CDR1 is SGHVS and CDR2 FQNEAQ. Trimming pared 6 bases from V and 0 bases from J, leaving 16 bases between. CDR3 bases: TGTGCCAGCAGGGAGAGGTCAAGTGCTAGCACAGATACGCAGTATTTT. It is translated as CASRERSSASTDTQYF.

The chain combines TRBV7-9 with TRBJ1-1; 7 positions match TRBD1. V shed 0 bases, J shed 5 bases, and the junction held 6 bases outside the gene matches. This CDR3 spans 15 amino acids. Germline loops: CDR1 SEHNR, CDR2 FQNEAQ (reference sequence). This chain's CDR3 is CASSLASRGATEAFF. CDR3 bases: TGTGCCAGCAGCTTAGCTTCCAGGGGGGCTACTGAAGCTTTCTTT. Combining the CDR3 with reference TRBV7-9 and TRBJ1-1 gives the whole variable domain DTGVSQNPRHKITKRGQNVTFRCDPISEHNRLYWYRQTLGQGPEFLTYFQNEAQLEKSRLLSDRFSAERPKGSFSTLEIQRTEQGDSAMYLCASSLASRGATEAFFGQGTRLTVV.

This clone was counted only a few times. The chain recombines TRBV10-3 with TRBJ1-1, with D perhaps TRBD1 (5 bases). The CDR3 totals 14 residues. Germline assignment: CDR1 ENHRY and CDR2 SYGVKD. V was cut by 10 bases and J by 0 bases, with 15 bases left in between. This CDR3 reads CATSDRTLNTEAFF. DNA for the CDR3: TGTGCCACCAGCGACAGAACCTTGAACACTGAAGCTTTCTTT.

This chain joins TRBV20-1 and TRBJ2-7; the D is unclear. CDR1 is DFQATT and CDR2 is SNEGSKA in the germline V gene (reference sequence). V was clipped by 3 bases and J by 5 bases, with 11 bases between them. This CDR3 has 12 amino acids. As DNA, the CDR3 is TGCAGTGCTAGTCTAAGAGGCCACGAGCAGTACTTC. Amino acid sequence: CSASLRGHEQYF.

The CDR3 spells CASSSSGTSYEQYF. The DNA of the CDR3 is TGTGCCAGCAGCTCTTCCGGGACTAGTTACGAGCAGTACTTC. V gene TRBV7-6 combines with J gene TRBJ2-7; 8 bases are shared with TRBD2. This CDR3 is 14 amino acids long. The trim removed 4 bases at V and 4 bases at J, leaving 6 bases unmatched. From germline, CDR1 is SGHVS and CDR2 FNYEAQ. Together with reference TRBV7-6 and TRBJ2-7, the CDR3 gives the full variable domain: GAGVSQSPRYKVTKRGQDVALRCDPISGHVSLYWYRQALGQGPEFLTYFNYEAQQDKSGLPNDRFSAERPEGSISTLTIQRTEQRDSAMYRCASSSSGTSYEQYFGPGTRLTVT.

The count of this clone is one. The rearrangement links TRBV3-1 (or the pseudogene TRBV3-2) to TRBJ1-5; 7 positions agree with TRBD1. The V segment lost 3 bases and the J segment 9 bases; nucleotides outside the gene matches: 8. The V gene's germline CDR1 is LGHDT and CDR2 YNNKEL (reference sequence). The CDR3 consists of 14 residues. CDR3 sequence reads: CASSQTGSYRPQHF. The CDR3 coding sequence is TGTGCCAGCAGCCAGACAGGGTCTTATCGGCCCCAGCATTTT.

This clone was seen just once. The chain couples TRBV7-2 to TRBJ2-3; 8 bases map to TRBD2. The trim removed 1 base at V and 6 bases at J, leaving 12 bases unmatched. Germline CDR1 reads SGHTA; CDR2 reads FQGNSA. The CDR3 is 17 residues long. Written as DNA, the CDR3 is TGTGCCAGCAGCTTAGGGCTAGCGGGCGGTGGGTGGGATACGCAGTATTTT. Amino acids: CASSLGLAGGGWDTQYF.

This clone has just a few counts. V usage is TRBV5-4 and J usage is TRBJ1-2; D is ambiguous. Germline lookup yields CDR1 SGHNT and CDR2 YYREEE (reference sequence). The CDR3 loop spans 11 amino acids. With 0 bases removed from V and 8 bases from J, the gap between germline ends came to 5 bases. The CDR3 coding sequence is TGTGCCAGCAGCTTGGGCGAAGGCTACACCTTC. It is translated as CASSLGEGYTF.

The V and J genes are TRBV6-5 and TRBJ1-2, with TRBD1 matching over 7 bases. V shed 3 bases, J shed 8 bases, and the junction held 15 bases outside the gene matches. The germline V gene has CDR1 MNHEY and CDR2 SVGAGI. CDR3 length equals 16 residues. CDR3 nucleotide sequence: TGTGCCAGCAGTTATTCACCAGCGCTGGCAGGGGGGGGCTACACCTTC. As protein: CASSYSPALAGGGYTF.